The sequence of this T cell receptor beta chain was determined in a study of regulatory T cells in long-lasting Graves disease. This clonotype has at least ten counts. CDR3 length equals 14 residues. CDR1 is SEHNR and CDR2 is FQNEAQ in the germline V gene (reference sequence). V dropped 1 base and J dropped 3 bases, with 9 bases sitting between them. Time point noted: newly diagnosed GD, antithyroid drugs for less than 3 months. Researchers made the TCR library from RNA that was extracted from PBMCs. Arm-PCR of CDR3 regions and iRepertoire HTBI primers were used to build TCR beta libraries. TCRdb recomputed calls from the multiplex PCR reads with MiXCR, one row per CDR3 protein. The table has a few hundred thousand distinct CDR3 sequences, around 15% seen once. These data also formed part of another study, on T cells in Graves' hyperthyroidism and ophthalmopathy.

The sample consisted of peripheral blood mononuclear cells (PBMCs), taken at new diagnosis, from a patient treated with antithyroid drugs. The V and J genes are TRBV7-9 and TRBJ2-5; tentatively, D is TRBD1 (5 bases). This receptor was taken from a woman aged 18-30 years with Graves disease. The CDR3 DNA is TGTGCCAGCAGCTTAGTAGGGGCCAAAGAGACCCAGTACTTC. This sequence encodes CASSLVGAKETQYF.